This T cell receptor beta chain stems from a study of neoadjuvant anti-PD-1 for oral cavity cancer. Across the whole study: Nivolumab at 3 mg/kg was mostly given biweekly, three to four doses, pre-surgery. Around day 43, patients without progression received a fourth nivolumab dose before surgery.

Profiling relied on immunoSEQ multiplex PCR, and the TCRdb table lists in-frame clones only, not all of them. The sample consists of approximately 14,000 clones, 65% to 80% of them appearing once. Germline V lookup: CDR1 LGHNA, CDR2 YNFKEQ. Trimming removed 1 base from V and 7 bases from J; junction bases left unmatched: 3. The CDR3 runs 14 residues. To note about this clone: Its antigen remains unidentified.

Study-level points and caveats: PBMC Gini-index clonality exceeded responders' in non-responders post-nivolumab.

The chain carries TRBV4-2 and TRBJ2-1; 8 bases match TRBD2. The sequence was obtained from a person aged 35-80 years with oral cavity squamous cell carcinoma. The starting material was PBMCs, obtained before nivolumab (anti-PD-1) treatment. The CDR3 here is CASSQGASGNEQFF. CDR3 sequence (DNA): TGTGCCAGCAGCCAAGGGGCTAGCGGGAATGAGCAGTTCTTC.